A single T cell receptor (beta chain) is shown here with its context. Sequencing libraries for TCR beta were prepared with iRepertoire HTBI primers and Arm-PCR of CDR3 regions. TCRdb fed the multiplex PCR reads into MiXCR, producing one record per CDR3 protein. The table shows hundreds of thousands of distinct CDR3 sequences, with approximately 16% occurring only once. The time point was: newly diagnosed GD, antithyroid drugs for less than 3 months. The authors made the TCR library using RNA they extracted from PBMCs. This record comes from a study of regulatory T cells in long-lasting Graves disease. V lost 3 bases, J lost 7 bases, and 9 bases lay in between. CDR1 SGHNT and CDR2 YENEEA come from the germline V gene. The CDR3 loop spans 12 amino acids. The data also belong to a second study, concerning T cells in Graves' hyperthyroidism and ophthalmopathy.

This specimen consisted of peripheral blood mononuclear cells (PBMCs), obtained at new diagnosis, from a patient treated with antithyroid drugs. The sequence came from a man aged 35-49 years with Graves disease. V is TRBV11-3 and J is TRBJ1-1, with D uncertain. The CDR3 coding sequence is TGTGCCAGCAGCTTTAAACCGCTTGAAGCTTTCTTT. It encodes CASSFKPLEAFF.